This passage covers 29 T cell receptor beta chains from one sample sequenced in a study of PD-L1 blockade in urothelial cancer. As for time point: peripheral blood 6 weeks after treatment start. Clones were sequenced by immunoSEQ multiplex PCR, and TCRdb holds only the in-frame ones, with some missing. The table has 100,000 to 150,000 clones, roughly 82% seen once; the top ten hold 2.4%. Sequencing was performed on PBMCs, taken around atezolizumab (anti-PD-L1) treatment. Receptor source: a man aged 50-60 years with urothelial cancer.

The CDR3 here is CASSAGTSGRGVGNEQFF. CDR3 in DNA: TGTGCCAGCAGCGCCGGGACTAGCGGGAGGGGAGTCGGCAATGAGCAGTTCTTC. The chain carries TRBV7-9 and TRBJ2-1; 16 nucleotides match TRBD2. With 5 bases clipped from V and 6 bases from J, the junction kept 10 bases outside the gene matches. The CDR3 has 18 amino acids. Per the germline V gene, CDR1 is SEHNR and CDR2 is FQNEAQ (reference sequence).

The CDR3 here is CASTRTSHTGELFF. The CDR3 region has the DNA TGTGCCAGCACCAGGACTAGTCACACCGGGGAGCTGTTTTTT. The chain uses TRBV28 and TRBJ2-2; 7 nucleotides match TRBD2. CDR1 is MDHEN and CDR2 is SYDVKM in the germline V gene. Trimming took 7 bases from V and 3 from J; bases not matched to a gene: 5. This CDR3 has 14 residues.

This chain uses TRBV28 with TRBJ1-4; D possibly corresponds to TRBD1 (6 bases). Trimming pared 6 bases from V and 6 bases from J, leaving 17 bases between. CDR1 and CDR2 (germline): MDHEN, SYDVKM. This CDR3 has 15 residues. As DNA, the CDR3 is TGTGCCAGCAGCACGAGGGGGGGCGCGGATGAAAAACTGTTTTTT. Translating gives CASSTRGGADEKLFF.

The V and J genes are TRBV5-1 and TRBJ2-3, with 12 bases lining up with TRBD2. The CDR3 contains 19 residues. Germline V gene lookup returns CDR1 SGHRS and CDR2 YFSETQ. V was clipped by 8 bases and J by 0 bases; unmatched bases: 16. The CDR3 loop is CARGRHPSGRGSSTDTQYF. CDR3 DNA sequence: TGCGCCAGAGGGAGACACCCTAGCGGGAGGGGATCTAGCACAGATACGCAGTATTTT.

A single count supports this clone. The rearrangement uses TRBV30 and TRBJ2-7, with 10 positions matching TRBD2. Looked up from germline, CDR1 is GTSNPN and CDR2 is SVGIG (reference sequence). This CDR3 is built from 16 residues. The trim removed 2 bases at V and 9 bases at J, leaving 16 bases unmatched. The CDR3 DNA sequence: TGTGCCTGGAGTCCCCTGGCCGGACTAGCGGTTCATCGGCAGTACTTC. This gives the protein CAWSPLAGLAVHRQYF.

This clone turned up a few times. The gene calls are TRBV30 and TRBJ2-7, with 7 bases identical to TRBD2. V gave up 1 base and J gave up 5 bases; unmatched junction bases: 17. Germline V CDR1 and CDR2: GTSNPN, SVGIG (reference sequence). The CDR3 covers 17 residues. CDR3 bases: TGTGCCTGGAGTGCGGGAGGTACGAGGTCTCGCAGCCACGAGCAGTACTTC. It codes for CAWSAGGTRSRSHEQYF.

The chain is built from TRBV4-1 and TRBJ1-1; D unresolved. The length of the CDR3 is 12 residues. Trimming cost V 0 bases and J 9 bases, with 8 bases left between them. Germline V gene sequence: CDR1 MGHRA, CDR2 YSYEKL. This chain's CDR3 is CASSQDELKAFF. The CDR3 DNA is TGCGCCAGCAGCCAAGATGAGTTGAAAGCTTTCTTT.

This clone was observed a handful of times. CDR3 sequence (DNA): TGTGCCACTGACCACCGAACAGGGGGAAGATTTTTGAACACTGAAGCTTTCTTT. This translates into CATDHRTGGRFLNTEAFF. The chain combines TRBV15 with TRBJ1-1, with 8 bases aligning to TRBD1. Germline loops: CDR1 LNHNV, CDR2 YYDKDF (reference sequence). Unmatched junction bases numbered 18, after V lost 9 bases and J lost 0 bases. The CDR3 has 18 amino acids. The full variable domain, completed using reference TRBV15 and TRBJ1-1, is DAMVIQNPRYQVTQFGKPVTLSCSQTLNHNVMYWYQQKSSQAPKLLFHYYDKDFNNEADTPDNFQSRRPNTSFCFLDIRSPGLGDTAMYLCATDHRTGGRFLNTEAFFGQGTRLTVV.

The chain employs TRBV5-1 and TRBJ2-5, with 9 positions matching TRBD2. In germline, CDR1 is SGHRS, CDR2 YFSETQ. CDR3 length: 18 amino acids. Germline trimming cut 0 bases from V and 0 bases from J; bases unmatched to any gene: 9. The CDR3 DNA follows: TGCGCCAGCAGCTTGGTCCTAGCGGGACTACGGGACCAAGAGACCCAGTACTTC. Residues: CASSLVLAGLRDQETQYF.

As to this clone: The junction does not match germline at one end; this may be a read error. V usage is TRBV6-1 and J usage is TRBJ2-7; perhaps TRBD2 as D (6 bases). CDR1 and CDR2 (germline): MNHNS, SASEGT. CDR3 length equals 13 residues. CDR3 residues: CASRAGGSTVTFF. CDR3 DNA: TGTGCCAGCAGAGCAGGAGGGTCAACCGTCACCTTCTTC.

The chain links TRBV30 to TRBJ2-5, with 7 bases aligning to TRBD1. The CDR3 is made up of 14 amino acids. With V trimmed by 1 base and J by 6 bases, 8 bases remained unmatched. Germline V CDR1 and CDR2: GTSNPN, SVGIG (reference sequence). In nucleotides, the CDR3 is TGTGCCTGGAGTGGGGGGACAGCTGTGAAGACCCAGTACTTC. Its protein product is CAWSGGTAVKTQYF.

The genes are TRBV2 and TRBJ2-7; 7 nucleotides align to TRBD1. V lost 6 bases, J lost 0 bases, and 2 bases stayed unmatched. Germline V gene data show CDR1 as SNHLY and CDR2 as FYNNEI. The CDR3 is 13 amino acids. The CDR3 DNA is TGTGCCAGCAGGGGGACAGTCTCCTACGAGCAGTACTTC. It is translated as CASRGTVSYEQYF.

This clone has just one count. The chain employs TRBV7-3 and TRBJ2-2; TRBD1 aligns across 8 bases. The germline V gene encodes CDR1 SGHTA and CDR2 FQGTGA. V trimming: 3 bases; J trimming: 2 bases; junction bases outside the gene matches: 5. The CDR3 extends over 16 amino acids. The CDR3 sequence: CASSFSSGGNTGELFF. The CDR3, as DNA: TGTGCCAGCAGCTTTTCGTCAGGGGGCAACACCGGGGAGCTGTTTTTT.

The CDR3 DNA reads TGTGCCAGCAGCTTAGGAGGGACAGGGGCCTACGAGCAGTACTTC. Protein sequence: CASSLGGTGAYEQYF. The chain employs TRBV7-2 and TRBJ2-7, with 10 bases aligning to TRBD1. The CDR3 loop spans 15 amino acids. Germline loops: CDR1 SGHTA, CDR2 FQGNSA. V gave up 1 base and J gave up 2 bases; unmatched junction bases: 2.

The chain employs TRBV30 and TRBJ1-1; 9 bases align to TRBD1. Germline V CDR1 and CDR2: GTSNPN, SVGIG (reference sequence). V lost 3 bases and J lost 0; bases outside the gene matches: 5. CDR3 length: 15 amino acids. CDR3 residues: CAWSATGGLNTEAFF. The CDR3, as DNA: TGTGCCTGGAGCGCGACAGGGGGACTGAACACTGAAGCTTTCTTT.

V is TRBV28 and J is TRBJ1-2; tentatively, D is TRBD1 (6 bases). CDR1 is MDHEN, CDR2 SYDVKM, per germline. This CDR3 contains 16 residues. The V end was cut by 5 bases, the J end by 7 bases, with 23 bases between. The CDR3 loop reads CASSVPGVGRGRGYTF. CDR3 DNA sequence: TGTGCCAGCAGTGTTCCAGGGGTCGGGAGGGGTCGTGGCTACACCTTC.

This chain uses TRBV19 with TRBJ1-4, with 7 positions matching TRBD1. This CDR3 is built from 15 residues. The J segment lost 8 bases and the V segment lost 6 bases, leaving 12 bases of the junction unmatched. CDR1 is LNHDA, CDR2 SQIVND, per germline (reference sequence). CDR3 in DNA: TGTGCCAGTAGCCGGGACAGCGAACGTAGGGAAAAACTGTTTTTT. Residues: CASSRDSERREKLFF.

The chain uses TRBV5-1 and TRBJ1-4; 12 nucleotides align to TRBD1. V lost 0 bases, J lost 8 bases, and 2 bases stayed unmatched. This CDR3 has 15 residues. Germline V CDR1 and CDR2: SGHRS, YFSETQ. The CDR3 coding sequence is TGCGCCAGCAGCTTGGAAGGGACAGGGGGCGAAAAACTGTTTTTT. This encodes CASSLEGTGGEKLFF.

This chain connects TRBV18 to TRBJ2-1, with 7 bases fitting TRBD2. Germline V CDR1 and CDR2: KGHSH, LQKENI. V lost 5 bases to trimming and J lost 0 bases; unmatched junction nucleotides: 4. This CDR3 has 15 residues. The CDR3 spells CASSISGASYNEQFF. The CDR3 nucleotides are TGTGCCAGCTCAATCAGCGGGGCCTCCTACAATGAGCAGTTCTTC.

V and J are TRBV7-3 and TRBJ2-5, with 7 positions matching TRBD2. J was trimmed by 4 bases and V by 5 bases; bases with no gene match: 10. Germline values: CDR1 SGHTA, CDR2 FQGTGA. This CDR3 region has 15 residues. This CDR3 is CASSPTPSGIETQYF. As DNA, the CDR3 is TGTGCCAGCAGCCCCACCCCCAGCGGGATAGAGACCCAGTACTTC.

The chain recombines TRBV4-1 with TRBJ2-7, with 9 bases matching TRBD1. This CDR3 is built from 17 residues. V lost 2 bases and J lost 4; bases outside the gene matches: 12. Germline CDR1 reads MGHRA; CDR2 reads YSYEKL. This CDR3 reads CASSQNLLGQGRYEQYF. CDR3 coding DNA: TGCGCCAGCAGCCAAAACCTGCTCGGACAGGGGAGATACGAGCAGTACTTC.

This chain joins TRBV28 and TRBJ1-1; D gene uncertain. This CDR3 comprises 13 residues. Trimming shortened V by 9 bases and J by 4 bases, and 15 bases separated the two germline ends. Germline-derived CDR1 and CDR2 are MDHEN and SYDVKM. The CDR3 region has the DNA TGTGCCAGTTGGGTTTATCTAGGCACTGAAGCTTTCTTT. Translation: CASWVYLGTEAFF. The full variable domain, completed using reference TRBV28 and TRBJ1-1, is DVKVTQSSRYLVKRTGEKVFLECVQDMDHENMFWYRQDPGLGLRLIYFSYDVKMKEKGDIPEGYSVSREKKERFSLILESASTNQTSMYLCASWVYLGTEAFFGQGTRLTVV.

This chain joins TRBV9 and TRBJ1-6, with 7 bases fitting TRBD1. The CDR3 loop spans 13 amino acids. In germline, CDR1 is SGDLS, CDR2 YYNGEE. Losses at the gene ends were 4 bases for V and 6 bases for J; bases not matched to a gene: 1. The CDR3 coding sequence is TGTGCCAGCAGCAGGGGGCCTAATTCACCCCTCCACTTT. It yields the protein CASSRGPNSPLHF.

The V gene is TRBV30, the J gene TRBJ2-5, with 10 positions matching TRBD2. Trimming cost V 2 bases and J 0 bases; bases outside gene matches: 9. CDR1 GTSNPN and CDR2 SVGIG come from the germline V gene (reference sequence). The CDR3 is 17 residues long. In DNA form, the CDR3 reads TGTGCCTGGAGTAGGAGACGGACTAGCGGAGACCAAGAGACCCAGTACTTC. It yields the protein CAWSRRRTSGDQETQYF.

The CDR3: CASSPGLAGQSYEQYF. The CDR3 DNA reads TGTGCCAGCTCACCGGGACTAGCGGGCCAATCCTACGAGCAGTACTTC. This chain links TRBV18 with TRBJ2-7; 12 bases align to TRBD2. The CDR3 covers 16 residues. Germline V gene data show CDR1 as KGHSH and CDR2 as LQKENI. The trim removed 3 bases at V and 1 base at J, leaving 4 bases unmatched.

The rearrangement links TRBV7-2 to TRBJ2-1, with 7 bases identical to TRBD2. The CDR3 is 15 amino acids. From germline, CDR1 is SGHTA and CDR2 FQGNSA. J gave up 8 bases and V 2 bases, and 9 bases lay outside the gene matches. As DNA, the CDR3 is TGTGCCAGCAGCTTATCGGGGGGAGGTGTCGATGAGCAGTTCTTC. This sequence encodes CASSLSGGGVDEQFF.

The chain couples TRBV9 to TRBJ1-1; D not certain. With 4 bases removed from V and 4 bases from J, the gap between germline ends came to 20 bases. From germline, CDR1 is SGDLS and CDR2 YYNGEE. The CDR3 loop spans 16 amino acids. CDR3 sequence reads: CASSPGKGRVGTEAFF. Here the CDR3 DNA reads TGTGCCAGCAGCCCCGGGAAAGGGAGGGTAGGCACTGAAGCTTTCTTT.

This sequence joins TRBV9 and TRBJ2-7, with TRBD2 as a possible D gene (6 bases). This CDR3 region has 14 residues. Germline V lookup: CDR1 SGDLS, CDR2 YYNGEE. Trimming removed 0 bases from V and 2 bases from J, with 9 bases in between. For the CDR3, the DNA is TGTGCCAGCAGCGTAGCTACGGGGGCCTACGAGCAGTACTTC. It encodes CASSVATGAYEQYF.

The chain is built from TRBV7-2 and TRBJ2-3; tentatively, D is TRBD2 (5 bases). Germline CDR1 reads SGHTA; CDR2 reads FQGNSA. The CDR3 is 15 residues long. The ends were cut back, 7 bases at V and 6 bases at J, with 20 bases in the middle. CDR3 amino acids: CASKLDNANRDTQYF. In DNA form, the CDR3 reads TGTGCCAGCAAACTAGACAATGCCAATAGGGATACGCAGTATTTT.